The entry that follows covers one T cell receptor beta chain sequence. The antigen is not known. The data originate from a study of OX40 agonist ivuxolimab in advanced cancers. Study-wide background: Administration of intravenous ivuxolimab to patients occurred every 2 weeks at 0.01 to 10 mg/kg.

Only in-frame clones appear in the TCRdb table, and some are missing; sequencing was by immunoSEQ multiplex PCR. The sample holds about 60,000 clones, about 93% seen once. Study results and limitations: Partial responders at 0.1-3.0 mg/kg showed near-lowest clonal expansion.

This CDR3 is built from 15 residues. The germline gives CDR1 LNHDA, CDR2 SQIVND (reference sequence). After removal of 6 bases from V and 3 bases from J, the junction contained 9 bases not matched to a gene. The receptor was derived from an adult with an advanced solid tumor such as melanoma, head and neck, liver or kidney cancer. The chain employs TRBV19 and TRBJ1-1, with 8 bases fitting TRBD1. Source: CD4+ or CD8+ T cells sorted from blood, taken in a trial of the OX40 agonist ivuxolimab. Written as DNA, the CDR3 is TGTGCCAGTAGCCCCACCTCAGGGGGCTACACTGAAGCTTTCTTT. It specifies CASSPTSGGYTEAFF.